This passage covers 24 T cell receptor beta chains from one sample sequenced in a study of CD8+CD57+ T cells in acquired aplastic anemia. Patients included in sequencing had previously demonstrated CD8+CD57+ cell expansion by flow cytometry. Using genomic DNA as the template, TCR beta VDJ and CDR3 profiling was carried out. TCRdb reanalysed the reads using MiXCR and keeps one entry per CDR3 protein. The repertoire includes 150,000 to 200,000 distinct CDR3 sequences, roughly 43% of them detected once, and approximately 2.8% sits in the top ten. The sequenced sample consisted of sorted CD4+, CD8+, or CD8+CD57+ T cells (not recorded which) from PBMCs. The receptors were gathered from a human donor with aplastic anemia.

This clonotype was observed at least ten times. The rearrangement links TRBV5-4 to TRBJ2-5; tentatively, D is TRBD2 (6 bases). The CDR3 loop spans 14 amino acids. Germline assignment: CDR1 SGHNT and CDR2 YYREEE (reference sequence). V was clipped by 4 bases and J by 3 bases, with 13 bases between them. DNA for the CDR3: TGTGCCAGCAGCGCGTCCGGGACTGAAGAGACCCAGTACTTC. Translation gives CASSASGTEETQYF. The whole variable domain, remainder taken from reference TRBV5-4 and TRBJ2-5, is ETGVTQSPTHLIKTRGQQVTLRCSSQSGHNTVSWYQQALGQGPQFIFQYYREEENGRGNFPPRFSGLQFPNYSSELNVNALELDDSALYLCASSASGTEETQYFGPGTRLLVL.

This clonotype appeared a few times. The V and J genes are TRBV3-1 and TRBJ2-7; D is possibly TRBD1 or TRBD2 (5 bases each). The V end lost 5 bases, the J end lost 2 bases, and 13 bases lay between the germline ends. Germline assignment: CDR1 LGHDT and CDR2 YNNKEL (reference sequence). The CDR3 consists of 14 residues. CDR3 DNA: TGTGCCAGCAGCTCGGGACGAGATCCCTACGAGCAGTACTTC. As protein: CASSSGRDPYEQYF.

This chain joins TRBV11-1 and TRBJ2-1, with TRBD2 matching 7 bases. Germline V lookup: CDR1 SGHAT, CDR2 FQDESV (reference sequence). V shed 4 bases, J shed 8 bases, and the junction held 11 bases outside the gene matches. The CDR3 runs to 15 residues. The CDR3 nucleotides read TGTGCCAGCAGCTCTTGGGAGGGCCTGGGCGATGAGCAGTTCTTC. It translates to CASSSWEGLGDEQFF.

A word on this clonotype: A much larger clonotype is one base distant, so this may be a read error. This chain joins TRBV10-3 and TRBJ1-2, with D perhaps matching TRBD1 (5 bases). The CDR3 covers 15 residues. Germline-derived CDR1 and CDR2 are ENHRY and SYGVKD. Trimming took 6 bases from V and 2 from J, leaving 16 bases between them. The CDR3 here is CAIRYTRTLNYGYTF. In nucleotides, the CDR3 is TGTGCCATCAGGTATACTAGGACACTAAACTATGGCTACACCTTC.

This clonotype was observed once. The J gene is TRBJ2-6, the V gene TRBV10-2, with TRBD1 identical over 11 bases. The CDR3 has 16 residues. Looked up from germline, CDR1 is WSHSY and CDR2 is SAAADI. After removal of 7 bases from V and 4 bases from J, the junction contained 6 bases not matched to a gene. DNA for the CDR3: TGCGCCAGCACCGGACAGGGGGCGGCCGGGGCCAACGTCCTGACTTTC. Protein sequence: CASTGQGAAGANVLTF.

This clonotype appeared many times. The chain uses TRBV29-1 and TRBJ2-2, with a possible D match to TRBD2 (7 bases). The CDR3 extends over 15 amino acids. The germline V gene encodes CDR1 SQVTM and CDR2 ANQGSEA. V gave up 1 base and J gave up 5 bases, with 14 bases separating them. The chain's CDR3 is CSVEVGGAHTGELFF. Here the CDR3 DNA reads TGCAGCGTTGAAGTGGGGGGGGCGCATACCGGGGAGCTGTTTTTT.

This rearrangement joins TRBV12-3 or TRBV12-4 to TRBJ2-3; weak D call: TRBD2 (6 bases). Deletions cut 6 bases from V and 0 bases from J, with 13 bases between. The CDR3 has 15 residues. CDR3 region: CASSRRGLSTDTQYF. The CDR3 coding sequence is TGTGCCAGCAGCAGGCGGGGCCTTAGCACAGATACGCAGTATTTT.

About this clonotype itself: Given a much more abundant clone one base away, this may be a read error. This rearrangement joins TRBV5-1 to TRBJ2-2; 10 bases match TRBD1. There are 15 residues in the CDR3. V lost 4 bases to trimming and J lost 4 bases; unmatched junction nucleotides: 4. Looked up from germline, CDR1 is SGHRS and CDR2 is YFSETQ. DNA of the CDR3: TGCGCCAGCAGCGGACAGGGGGTAGGCACCGGGGAGCTGTTTTTT. Amino acids: CASSGQGVGTGELFF. Full variable domain (outside the CDR3, taken from reference TRBV5-1 and TRBJ2-2): KAGVTQTPRYLIKTRGQQVTLSCSPISGHRSVSWYQQTPGQGLQFLFEYFSETQRNKGNFPGRFSGRQFSNSRSEMNVSTLELGDSALYLCASSGQGVGTGELFFGEGSRLTVL.

This chain joins TRBV2 and TRBJ2-1; D is unresolved. This CDR3 spans 13 amino acids. CDR1 and CDR2 (germline): SNHLY, FYNNEI. The V and J ends lost 3 bases and 10 bases respectively, with 13 bases between them. This CDR3 is CASSDGPAYEQFF. CDR3 DNA sequence: TGTGCCAGCAGTGATGGGCCTGCTTACGAGCAGTTCTTC.

This clonotype showed up just a few times. V is TRBV30 and J is TRBJ1-1, with D maybe TRBD1 (5 bases). CDR3 length: 14 amino acids. The V and J ends lost 3 bases and 4 bases respectively, with 15 bases between them. The germline gives CDR1 GTSNPN, CDR2 SVGIG (reference sequence). Here the CDR3 reads CAWSEGLMGTEAFF. DNA for the CDR3: TGTGCCTGGAGCGAGGGGTTAATGGGCACTGAAGCTTTCTTT. The full variable domain, rest sourced from reference TRBV30 and TRBJ1-1, is SQTIHQWPATLVQPVGSPLSLECTVEGTSNPNLYWYRQAAGRGLQLLFYSVGIGQISSEVPQNLSASRPQDRQFILSSKKLLLSDSGFYLCAWSEGLMGTEAFFGQGTRLTVV.

In this sample, this clonotype turned up many times. The chain carries TRBV14 and TRBJ2-3, with D hard to call. This CDR3 has 15 residues. CDR1 and CDR2 (germline): SGHDN, FVKESK. The germline V and J ends were trimmed by 0 bases and 6 bases, with 13 bases remaining between them. The DNA for the CDR3 is TGTGCCAGCAGCCAAGATCCGGAAGAGTCCGATACGCAGTATTTT. Translated: CASSQDPEESDTQYF. Full variable domain (outside the CDR3, taken from reference TRBV14 and TRBJ2-3): EAGVTQFPSHSVIEKGQTVTLRCDPISGHDNLYWYRRVMGKEIKFLLHFVKESKQDESGMPNNRFLAERTGGTYSTLKVQPAELEDSGVYFCASSQDPEESDTQYFGPGTRLTVL.

This clonotype was counted many times. The chain couples TRBV9 to TRBJ2-7; possibly TRBD2 for D (5 bases). CDR1 is SGDLS, CDR2 YYNGEE, per germline. The length of the CDR3 is 13 residues. V lost 1 base and J lost 5, with 10 bases in between. The chain's CDR3 is CASSVLGENEQYF. The CDR3 DNA sequence: TGTGCCAGCAGCGTACTGGGAGAAAACGAGCAGTACTTC.

This clonotype was counted ten times or more. The genes are TRBV19 and TRBJ1-4; D is ambiguous. Germline CDR1 LNHDA, CDR2 SQIVND (reference sequence). Trimming stripped 3 bases from V and 7 bases from J, with 18 bases between. There are 16 residues in the CDR3. The CDR3 bases are TGTGCCAGTAGTATGCCGGGAGCGCCCATGGGTGAAAAACTGTTTTTT. It specifies CASSMPGAPMGEKLFF.

Ten or more counts support this clonotype. This rearrangement joins TRBV20-1 to TRBJ1-2; 7 bases are a match to TRBD1. From germline, CDR1 is DFQATT and CDR2 SNEGSKA (reference sequence). The V gene end was trimmed by 6 bases and the J gene end by 7 bases; junction bases not matched to a gene: 11. The CDR3 totals 13 residues. The CDR3 DNA reads as TGCAGTGCAAGACAGGGCACGTCCCTTGGCTACACCTTC. Translated, it gives CSARQGTSLGYTF.

This chain joins TRBV10-3 and TRBJ1-1, with a tentative D call TRBD1 (6 bases). Germline lookup yields CDR1 ENHRY and CDR2 SYGVKD. V was clipped by 2 bases and J by 3 bases, with 7 bases between them. There are 13 residues in the CDR3. CDR3 coding DNA: TGTGCCATCAGTGAGAGACAGGACACTGAAGCTTTCTTT. Translated, it gives CAISERQDTEAFF.

This clonotype was counted at least ten times. The rearrangement links TRBV7-3 to TRBJ2-3; TRBD1 matches at 10 bases. CDR3 size: 16 residues. Germline CDR1 SGHTA, CDR2 FQGTGA. V was pared by 5 bases and J by 1 base, with 6 bases of the junction left unmatched. CDR3 coding DNA: TGTGCCAGCAGCACTATGGGACAGGGGCGCACAGATACGCAGTATTTT. This codes for CASSTMGQGRTDTQYF.

The V gene is TRBV9, the J gene TRBJ1-3; D possibly corresponds to TRBD1 (6 bases). The V and J ends lost 3 bases and 0 bases respectively, with 13 bases between them. The CDR3 runs to 16 residues. The germline V gene encodes CDR1 SGDLS and CDR2 YYNGEE. The CDR3 reads CASSEQGPSSGNTIYF. The DNA for the CDR3 is TGTGCCAGCAGCGAACAGGGACCCAGCTCTGGAAACACCATATATTTT. The full variable domain, in which reference TRBV9 and TRBJ1-3 provide the parts outside the CDR3, is DSGVTQTPKHLITATGQRVTLRCSPRSGDLSVYWYQQSLDQGLQFLIQYYNGEERAKGNILERFSAQQFPDLHSELNLSSLELGDSALYFCASSEQGPSSGNTIYFGEGSWLTVV.

This clonotype was seen many times. J is TRBJ2-1 and V is TRBV12-3 or TRBV12-4, with TRBD1 as a possible D gene (7 bases). The V end lost 0 bases, the J end lost 6 bases, and 9 bases lay between the germline ends. The CDR3 sequence is 14 residues long. This CDR3 is CASSLAQGGNEQFF. The CDR3 DNA reads TGTGCCAGCAGTTTAGCGCAGGGGGGCAATGAGCAGTTCTTC.

Ten or more counts support this clonotype. Here the CDR3 DNA reads TGCAGTGCTAGAGACTTCGATCAGCCCCAGCATTTT. This translates into CSARDFDQPQHF. V is TRBV20-1 and J is TRBJ1-5; no firm D call. Germline CDR1 and CDR2: DFQATT and SNEGSKA (reference sequence). The length of the CDR3 is 12 residues. Between the trimmed V and J ends, which lost 0 bases and 5 bases, there was a span of 5 bases.

This clonotype was counted at least ten times. The CDR3 DNA follows: TGTGCCAGCAGCCCAGTAATAACGGAGCAGTACTTC. Translated: CASSPVITEQYF. V and J are TRBV28 and TRBJ2-7, with unresolved D. V lost 6 bases and J lost 7, with 13 bases in between. Per germline, CDR1 MDHEN and CDR2 SYDVKM. The CDR3 contains 12 residues.

This chain connects TRBV20-1 to TRBJ1-1; no firm D call. The CDR3 is 8 amino acids. Trimming cost V 7 bases and J 6 bases, with 3 bases left between them. In germline, CDR1 is DFQATT, CDR2 SNEGSKA (reference sequence). The CDR3 spells CSVAEAFF. The CDR3 bases are TGCAGTGTAGCTGAAGCTTTCTTT.

Many counts were recorded for this clonotype. The rearrangement joins TRBV3-1 to TRBJ2-7, with 7 bases matching TRBD2. The V gene's germline CDR1 is LGHDT and CDR2 YNNKEL (reference sequence). V lost 0 bases, J lost 8 bases, and 7 bases stayed unmatched. This CDR3 has 14 residues. As DNA, the CDR3 is TGTGCCAGCAGCCAAGAAAGGACTAGTAGTAAGCAGTACTTC. Protein sequence: CASSQERTSSKQYF.

In this sample, this clonotype turned up many times. The chain recombines TRBV6-5 with TRBJ2-1; D uncertain. This CDR3 has 15 residues. CDR1 is MNHEY, CDR2 SVGAGI, per germline. V lost 4 bases and J 0 bases, leaving 10 bases between the germline ends. CDR3 residues: CASSSRSDSYNEQFF. The CDR3 nucleotides read TGTGCCAGCAGTTCTCGCTCCGACTCCTACAATGAGCAGTTCTTC.

V gene TRBV7-2 combines with J gene TRBJ1-2; D ambiguous. The CDR3 has 11 residues. Germline CDR1 and CDR2: SGHTA and FQGNSA. The V end was cut by 4 bases, the J end by 8 bases, with 8 bases between. The DNA for the CDR3 is TGTGCCAGCAGCTGGGGTGGCGGCTACACCTTC. Translated, it gives CASSWGGGYTF.